The 2 T cell receptor beta chains given below trace back to one sample, sequenced in a study of long-term antiretroviral therapy in people with HIV. immunoSEQ v3.0 was run at survey level. The protocol was immunoSEQ multiplex PCR, while the TCRdb copy is restricted to in-frame clones and leaves out a portion. The sample holds around 25,000 clones, approximately 88% seen once. Sequences were derived from unsorted PBMCs, sampled 1.8 years before starting antiretroviral therapy. The receptor set was obtained from a man between 50 and 59 years old with HIV.

The rearrangement uses TRBV19 and TRBJ2-6; D unclear. This CDR3 region has 13 residues. Germline lookup yields CDR1 LNHDA and CDR2 SQIVND (reference sequence). Trimming removed 6 bases at V and 4 bases at J, with 7 bases between. CDR3 residues: CASRLLGANVLTF. In nucleotides, the CDR3 is TGTGCCAGTAGGCTATTAGGGGCCAACGTCCTGACTTTC. The full variable domain, rest sourced from reference TRBV19 and TRBJ2-6, is DGGITQSPKYLFRKEGQNVTLSCEQNLNHDAMYWYRQDPGQGLRLIYYSQIVNDFQKGDIAEGYSVSREKKESFPLTVTSAQKNPTAFYLCASRLLGANVLTFGAGSRLTVL.

V is TRBV19 and J is TRBJ1-1; D perhaps matches TRBD1 (5 bases). The V gene's germline CDR1 is LNHDA and CDR2 SQIVND (reference sequence). The V end lost 5 bases, the J end lost 5 bases, and 21 bases lay between the germline ends. The CDR3 contains 16 residues. Here the CDR3 DNA reads TGTGCCAGTAGTCCTCAGGCGGCAGGGCGCGGAACTGAAGCTTTCTTT. This sequence encodes CASSPQAAGRGTEAFF.